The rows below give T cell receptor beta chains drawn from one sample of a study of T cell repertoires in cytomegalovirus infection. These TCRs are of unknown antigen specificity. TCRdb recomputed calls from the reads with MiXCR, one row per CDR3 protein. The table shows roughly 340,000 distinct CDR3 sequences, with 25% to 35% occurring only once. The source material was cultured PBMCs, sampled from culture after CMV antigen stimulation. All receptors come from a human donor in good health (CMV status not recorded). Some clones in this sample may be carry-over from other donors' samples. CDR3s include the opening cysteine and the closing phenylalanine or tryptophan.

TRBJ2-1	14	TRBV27	CASKGRLARDEQFF
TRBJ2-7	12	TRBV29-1	CSVTSGAFEQYF
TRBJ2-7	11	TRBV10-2	CASSETREQYF
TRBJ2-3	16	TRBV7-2	CASSLGLASSTDTQYF
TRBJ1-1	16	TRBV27	CASSLLYDRLNTEAFF
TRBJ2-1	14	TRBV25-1	CASSIAGTFGEQFF
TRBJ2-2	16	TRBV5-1	CASSPRPGANTGELFF
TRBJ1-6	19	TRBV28	CASSSPGQLMSSYNSPLHF
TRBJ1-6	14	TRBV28	CASSLVRFNSPFHF
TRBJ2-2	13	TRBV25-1	CATGGLGSGELFF
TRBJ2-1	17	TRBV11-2	CASSLGRFRDRDYKQFF